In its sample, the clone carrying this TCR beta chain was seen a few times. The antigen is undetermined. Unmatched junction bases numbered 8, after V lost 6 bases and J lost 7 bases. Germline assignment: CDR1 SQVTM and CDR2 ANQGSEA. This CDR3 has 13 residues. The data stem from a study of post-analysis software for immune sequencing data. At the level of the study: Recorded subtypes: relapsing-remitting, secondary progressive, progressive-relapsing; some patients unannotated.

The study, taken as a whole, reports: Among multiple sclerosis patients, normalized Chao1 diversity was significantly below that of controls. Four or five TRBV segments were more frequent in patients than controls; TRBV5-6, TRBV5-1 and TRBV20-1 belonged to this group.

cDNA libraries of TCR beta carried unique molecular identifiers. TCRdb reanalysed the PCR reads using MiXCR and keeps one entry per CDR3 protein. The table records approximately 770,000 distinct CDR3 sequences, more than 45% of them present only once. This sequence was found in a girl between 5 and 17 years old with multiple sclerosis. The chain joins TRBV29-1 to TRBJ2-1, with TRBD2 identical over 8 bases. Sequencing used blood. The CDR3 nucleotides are TGCAGCGTGCTAGGACTAGCAAGGAATGAGCAGTTCTTC. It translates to CSVLGLARNEQFF.